This record concerns one TCR beta chain sequence. The data derive from a study of blood T cell repertoires in COVID-19. Generated by immunoSEQ multiplex PCR, the TCRdb table keeps only in-frame clones and is missing some. The table records 200,000 to 250,000 clones, roughly nine tenths of them present only once. Germline V lookup: CDR1 KGHDR, CDR2 SFDVKD. The junction had 8 bases not matched to a gene; V was cut back by 4 bases and J by 6 bases. CDR3 length: 14 amino acids. The sequence came from a woman aged 50 to 65 with COVID-19, enrolled during active disease. Source material: peripheral blood. V gene TRBV24-1 combines with J gene TRBJ2-7; 7 bases are shared with TRBD1. The CDR3 nucleotides read TGTGCCACCAGTGAGCTAGACAGGGCAGCCGAGCAGTACGTC. Translation: CATSELDRAAEQYV.